The 9 T cell receptor beta chains below were found in one sample sequenced in a study of blood T cell repertoires in COVID-19. Sequencing was performed with immunoSEQ multiplex PCR; in TCRdb, only in-frame clones are kept and a portion is missing. The table records roughly 200,000 clones, 75% to 90% of them present only once. The material sequenced was PBMCs or T cells enriched from blood (not recorded which). The receptors come from a woman in her thirties or forties with acute COVID-19.

The chain couples TRBV3-1 (or the pseudogene TRBV3-2) to TRBJ2-5; 8 bases line up with TRBD1. Germline V CDR1 and CDR2: LGHDT, YNNKEL (reference sequence). This CDR3 has 15 amino acids. J gave up 1 base and V 5 bases, and 6 bases lay outside the gene matches. CDR3 DNA: TGTGCCAGCAGCACAGGGGGGACCCGCCAAGAGACCCAGTACTTC. Amino acid sequence: CASSTGGTRQETQYF.

CDR3 loop: CASSQDLGGGTDTQYF. Written as DNA, the CDR3 is TGCGCCAGCAGCCAAGATCTGGGGGGGGGCACAGATACGCAGTATTTT. The V call is TRBV4-1, the J call TRBJ2-3; TRBD2 agrees at 7 bases. V was clipped by 0 bases and J by 1 base; unmatched bases: 4. The CDR3 runs to 16 residues. Germline V gene lookup returns CDR1 MGHRA and CDR2 YSYEKL.

V is TRBV28 and J is TRBJ1-5; D is possibly TRBD1 (6 bases). V lost 8 bases and J 5 bases, leaving 19 bases between the germline ends. Germline V lookup: CDR1 MDHEN, CDR2 SYDVKM. CDR3 length equals 15 residues. DNA of the CDR3: TGTGCCAGCCATAGGATGGGGGCAGAGGATCAGCCCCAGCATTTT. This sequence encodes CASHRMGAEDQPQHF.

V usage is TRBV5-1 and J usage is TRBJ1-2, with 8 nucleotides matching TRBD1. From germline, CDR1 is SGHRS and CDR2 YFSETQ. J was trimmed by 3 bases and V by 4 bases; bases with no gene match: 5. The CDR3 is 14 amino acids. The CDR3 DNA is TGCGCCAGCAGCCCCGGACAGGGTGACTATGGCTACACCTTC. Translation: CASSPGQGDYGYTF.

V usage is TRBV5-1 and J usage is TRBJ2-3, with D possibly being TRBD1 (5 bases). Between the trimmed V and J ends, which lost 4 bases and 3 bases, there was a span of 15 bases. The germline gives CDR1 SGHRS, CDR2 YFSETQ. The CDR3 is 15 residues long. For the CDR3, the DNA is TGCGCCAGCAGCACGCAGGGTAGAGCAACAGATACGCAGTATTTT. This translates into CASSTQGRATDTQYF.

V usage is TRBV2 and J usage is TRBJ2-1; D perhaps matches TRBD2 (6 bases). The CDR3 spans 13 residues. CDR1 and CDR2 from the germline V gene are SNHLY and FYNNEI. The V end lost 3 bases, the J end lost 10 bases, and 13 bases lay between the germline ends. The CDR3 region is CASSDLGGHEQFF. CDR3 nucleotide sequence: TGTGCCAGCAGTGATCTTGGAGGGCACGAGCAGTTCTTC.

The V call is TRBV19, the J call TRBJ2-1; D is perhaps TRBD2 (5 bases). The CDR3 sequence is 16 residues long. V was cut by 5 bases and J by 0 bases, with 14 bases left in between. The germline gives CDR1 LNHDA, CDR2 SQIVND (reference sequence). This CDR3 reads CASSAPGGSSYNEQFF. In DNA form, the CDR3 reads TGTGCCAGTAGTGCCCCCGGTGGGAGCTCCTACAATGAGCAGTTCTTC.

The J gene is TRBJ1-5, the V gene TRBV2; D is uncertain. Trimming shortened V by 7 bases and J by 1 base, and 11 bases separated the two germline ends. From germline, CDR1 is SNHLY and CDR2 FYNNEI. This CDR3 is 14 amino acids long. The CDR3 here is CASNAEASNQPQHF. CDR3 in DNA: TGTGCCAGCAACGCTGAGGCGAGCAATCAGCCCCAGCATTTT.

The gene calls are TRBV6-2 or TRBV6-3 and TRBJ1-5; 7 bases match TRBD1. The length of the CDR3 is 18 residues. V shed 2 bases, J shed 3 bases, and the junction held 13 bases outside the gene matches. The germline CDR1 and CDR2 sequences are MNHEY and SVGEGT. CDR3 sequence (DNA): TGTGCCAGCAGTTACCTCAGTAGGGGGCCGAGGATCAATCAGCCCCAGCATTTT. Its translation is CASSYLSRGPRINQPQHF.